The sequence of this TCR beta chain was determined in a study of a mutant IDH1 vaccine in newly diagnosed glioma. The overall study: Most had both radiotherapy and temozolomide beforehand; others had only one.

TCRdb's table, derived via immunoSEQ multiplex PCR, lists solely in-frame clones and lacks some. This table holds under 50,000 clones, approximately 90% found once. Details on this clone: Its target is unknown.

The trim removed 3 bases at V and 5 bases at J, leaving 12 bases unmatched. Per germline, CDR1 MNHEY and CDR2 SMNVEV (reference sequence). This CDR3 region has 16 residues. Noted time point: week 23, last vaccination. Each vaccine dose was 300 ug of mutant IDH1 20-mer peptide, with topical imiquimod. In every donor, the tumor was a new WHO grade 3 or 4 IDH1-mutant, ATRX-lost astrocytoma. V and J are TRBV27 and TRBJ2-7, with 8 bases lining up with TRBD1. Specimen: PBMCs, collected from a glioma patient whose treatment included an IDH1 peptide vaccine. This clonotype originated in a man aged 50 to 60 with glioma. CDR3 coding DNA: TGTGCCAGCAGTTTGCGCCGACAGGGGAGTAAAAACGAGCAGTACTTC. This codes for CASSLRRQGSKNEQYF.